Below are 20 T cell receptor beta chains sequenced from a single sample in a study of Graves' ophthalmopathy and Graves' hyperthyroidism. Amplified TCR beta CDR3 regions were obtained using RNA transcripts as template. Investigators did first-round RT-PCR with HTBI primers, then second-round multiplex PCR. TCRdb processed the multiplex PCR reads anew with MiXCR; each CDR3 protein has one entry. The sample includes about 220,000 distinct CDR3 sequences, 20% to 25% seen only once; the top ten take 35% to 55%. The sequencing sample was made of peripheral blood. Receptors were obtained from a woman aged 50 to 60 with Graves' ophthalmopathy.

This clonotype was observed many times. The CDR3, as DNA: TGTGCCATCAGTGAGGCTGTTTGGCCCCAGCATTTT. Translation: CAISEAVWPQHF. The rearrangement links TRBV10-3 to TRBJ1-5, with D hard to call. CDR3 length equals 12 residues. Trimming pared 2 bases from V and 9 bases from J, leaving 8 bases between. Per germline, CDR1 ENHRY and CDR2 SYGVKD.

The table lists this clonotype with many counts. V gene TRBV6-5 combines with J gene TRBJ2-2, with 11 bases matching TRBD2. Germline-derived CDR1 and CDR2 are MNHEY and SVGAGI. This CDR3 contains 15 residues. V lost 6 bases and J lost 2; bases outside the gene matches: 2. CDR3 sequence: CASRGTSGNTGELFF. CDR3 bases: TGTGCCAGCAGGGGGACTAGCGGCAACACCGGGGAGCTGTTTTTT.

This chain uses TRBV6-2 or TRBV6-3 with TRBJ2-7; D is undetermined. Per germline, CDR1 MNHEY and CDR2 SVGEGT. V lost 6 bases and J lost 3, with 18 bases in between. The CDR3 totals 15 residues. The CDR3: CASRPLPTVNYEQYF. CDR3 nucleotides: TGTGCCAGCAGACCGCTCCCTACAGTGAACTACGAGCAGTACTTC.

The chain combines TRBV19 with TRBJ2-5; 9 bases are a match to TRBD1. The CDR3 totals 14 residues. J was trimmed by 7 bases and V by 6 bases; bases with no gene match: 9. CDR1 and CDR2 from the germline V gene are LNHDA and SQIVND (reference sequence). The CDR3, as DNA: TGTGCCAGTAGCCCGGGACAGGGTTCCTTGACCCAGTACTTC. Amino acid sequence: CASSPGQGSLTQYF.

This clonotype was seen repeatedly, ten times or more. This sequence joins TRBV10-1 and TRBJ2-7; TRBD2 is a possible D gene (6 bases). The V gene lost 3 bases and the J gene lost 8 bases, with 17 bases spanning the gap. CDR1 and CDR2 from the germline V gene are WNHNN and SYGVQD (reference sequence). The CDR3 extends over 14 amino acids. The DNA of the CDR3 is TGCGCCAGCAGTGAAAGATTTCCGGGAGCGAAGCAGTACTTC. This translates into CASSERFPGAKQYF.

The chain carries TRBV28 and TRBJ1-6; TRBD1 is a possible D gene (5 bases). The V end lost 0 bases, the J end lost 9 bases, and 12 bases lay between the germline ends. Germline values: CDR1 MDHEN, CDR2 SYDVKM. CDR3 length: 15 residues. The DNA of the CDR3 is TGTGCCAGCAGTTTATGGGGCAGGGTGGGTTCACCCCTCCACTTT. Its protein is CASSLWGRVGSPLHF.

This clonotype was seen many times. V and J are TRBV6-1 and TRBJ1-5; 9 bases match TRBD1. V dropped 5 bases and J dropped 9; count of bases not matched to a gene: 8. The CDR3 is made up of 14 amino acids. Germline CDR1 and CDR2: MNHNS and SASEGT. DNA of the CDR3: TGTGCCAGCAGTACAGGGGGCGGGTCCTTGCCCCAGCATTTT. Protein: CASSTGGGSLPQHF.

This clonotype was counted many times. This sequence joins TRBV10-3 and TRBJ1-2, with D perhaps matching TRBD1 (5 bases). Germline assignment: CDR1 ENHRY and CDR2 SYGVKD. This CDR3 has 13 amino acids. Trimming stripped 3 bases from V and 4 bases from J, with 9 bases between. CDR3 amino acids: CAISDRDSYGYTF. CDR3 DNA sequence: TGTGCCATCAGTGATCGAGACAGCTATGGCTACACCTTC.

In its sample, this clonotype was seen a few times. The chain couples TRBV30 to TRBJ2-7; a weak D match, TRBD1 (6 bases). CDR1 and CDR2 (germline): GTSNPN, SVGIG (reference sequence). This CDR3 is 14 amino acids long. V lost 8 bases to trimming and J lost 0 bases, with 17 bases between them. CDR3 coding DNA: TGTGCCGGAAGGGACAACCCGAGCTCCTACGAGCAGTACTTC. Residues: CAGRDNPSSYEQYF.

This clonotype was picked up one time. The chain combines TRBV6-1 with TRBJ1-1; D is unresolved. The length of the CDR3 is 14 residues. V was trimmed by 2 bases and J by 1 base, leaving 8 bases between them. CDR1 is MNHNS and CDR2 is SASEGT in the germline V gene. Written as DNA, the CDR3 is TGTGCCAGCAGTGAAAGGGCCTGGAACACTGAAGCTTTCTTT. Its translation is CASSERAWNTEAFF.

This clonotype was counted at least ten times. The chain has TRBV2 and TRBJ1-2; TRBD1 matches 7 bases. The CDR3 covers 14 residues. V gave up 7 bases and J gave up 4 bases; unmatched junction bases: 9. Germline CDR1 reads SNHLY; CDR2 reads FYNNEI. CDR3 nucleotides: TGTGCCAGCAATGAGGAACAGGGGTTCTATGGCTACACCTTC. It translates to CASNEEQGFYGYTF.

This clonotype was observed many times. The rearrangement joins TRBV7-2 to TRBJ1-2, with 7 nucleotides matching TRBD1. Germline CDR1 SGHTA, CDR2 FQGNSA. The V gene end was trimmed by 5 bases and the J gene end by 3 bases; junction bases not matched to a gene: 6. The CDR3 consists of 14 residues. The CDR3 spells CASSTTGADYGYTF. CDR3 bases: TGTGCCAGCAGCACAACAGGGGCGGACTATGGCTACACCTTC.

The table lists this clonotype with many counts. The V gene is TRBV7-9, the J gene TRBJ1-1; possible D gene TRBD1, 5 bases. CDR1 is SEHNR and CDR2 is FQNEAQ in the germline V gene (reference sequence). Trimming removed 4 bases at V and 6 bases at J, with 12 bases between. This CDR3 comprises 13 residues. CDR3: CASSWGPGAEAFF. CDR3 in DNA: TGTGCCAGCAGCTGGGGACCGGGCGCTGAAGCTTTCTTT.

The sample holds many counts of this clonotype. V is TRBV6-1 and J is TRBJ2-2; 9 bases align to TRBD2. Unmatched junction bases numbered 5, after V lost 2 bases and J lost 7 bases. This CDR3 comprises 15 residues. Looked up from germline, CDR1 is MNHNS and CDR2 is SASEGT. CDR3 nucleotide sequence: TGTGCCAGCAGTGAAATAGCGGGAGTCGGCGGGGAGCTGTTTTTT. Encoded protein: CASSEIAGVGGELFF.

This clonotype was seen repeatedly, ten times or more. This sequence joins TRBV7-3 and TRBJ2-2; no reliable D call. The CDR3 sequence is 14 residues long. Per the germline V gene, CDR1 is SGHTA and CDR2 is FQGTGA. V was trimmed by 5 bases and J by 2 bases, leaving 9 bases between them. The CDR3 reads CASSTGFNTGELFF. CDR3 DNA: TGTGCCAGCAGCACGGGTTTCAACACCGGGGAGCTGTTTTTT.

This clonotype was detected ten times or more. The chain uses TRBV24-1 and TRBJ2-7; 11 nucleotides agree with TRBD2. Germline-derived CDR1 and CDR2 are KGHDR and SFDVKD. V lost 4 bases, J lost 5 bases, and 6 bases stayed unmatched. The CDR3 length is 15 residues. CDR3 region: CATSDILAGVNEQYF. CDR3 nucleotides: TGTGCCACCAGTGACATACTAGCGGGAGTGAACGAGCAGTACTTC.

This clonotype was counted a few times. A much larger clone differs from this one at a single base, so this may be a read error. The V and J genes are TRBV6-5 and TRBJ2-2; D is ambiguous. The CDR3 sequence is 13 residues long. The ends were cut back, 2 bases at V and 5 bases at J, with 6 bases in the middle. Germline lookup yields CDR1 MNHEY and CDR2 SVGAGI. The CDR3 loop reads CASSYGWTGELFF. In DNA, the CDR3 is TGTGCCAGCAGTTACGGGTGGACCGGGGAGCTGTTTTTT.

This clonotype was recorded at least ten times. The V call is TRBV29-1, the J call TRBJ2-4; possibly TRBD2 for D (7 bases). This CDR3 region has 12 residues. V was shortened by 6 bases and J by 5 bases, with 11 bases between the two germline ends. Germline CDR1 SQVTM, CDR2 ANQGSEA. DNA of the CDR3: TGCAGCGTGGGGGGGCAGGAAAACATTCAGTACTTC. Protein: CSVGGQENIQYF.

This CDR3 is CASRRQYEQYF. As DNA, the CDR3 is TGTGCCAGCAGAAGACAATACGAGCAGTACTTC. The chain couples TRBV6-1 to TRBJ2-7; D remains ambiguous. V was shortened by 6 bases and J by 4 bases, with 7 bases between the two germline ends. This CDR3 spans 11 amino acids. Germline lookup yields CDR1 MNHNS and CDR2 SASEGT.

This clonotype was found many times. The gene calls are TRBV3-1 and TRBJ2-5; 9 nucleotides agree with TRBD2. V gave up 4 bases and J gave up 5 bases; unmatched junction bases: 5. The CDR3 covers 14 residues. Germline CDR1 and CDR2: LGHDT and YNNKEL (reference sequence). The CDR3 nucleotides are TGTGCCAGCAGCCGCGGCGGGGGGGGGGAGACCCAGTACTTC. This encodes CASSRGGGGETQYF.